These 26 T cell receptor beta chains originate from one sample sequenced in a study of T cells expressing NK-cell markers. TCRdb derives one entry per CDR3 protein from the 5' RACE reads, leaving out DNA. This sample contains about 410,000 distinct CDR3 sequences. The sequenced material came from blood T cells: a sorted CD56 or NKG2C T cell subset, CD4+ or CD8+ T cells, or bulk PBMC T cells (not recorded which). These receptors came from a woman aged 50 to 60 in good health.

The V call is TRBV6-1, the J call TRBJ1-4. CDR1 and CDR2 from the germline V gene are MNHNS and SASEGT. This CDR3 has 16 amino acids. The CDR3 region is CASSEWPGSPKKELFF.

The chain has TRBV20-1 and TRBJ1-5; TCRdb reports TRBD1, a call that lacks DNA to check it against. CDR3 length equals 14 residues. Germline-derived CDR1 and CDR2 are DFQATT and SNEGSKA (reference sequence). The CDR3 loop is CSANTGRSNQPQHF.

The CDR3 loop is CASSLQEGTEAFF. This chain joins TRBV12-3 or TRBV12-4 and TRBJ1-1. This CDR3 contains 13 residues.

This chain connects TRBV24-1 to TRBJ2-1. CDR1 and CDR2 from the germline V gene are KGHDR and SFDVKD. This CDR3 is 14 amino acids long. This CDR3 is CATSIRGSYNEQFF.

The chain uses TRBV20-1 and TRBJ2-1; TCRdb indicates TRBD2, and absent DNA this call remains unverified. The germline V gene has CDR1 DFQATT and CDR2 SNEGSKA (reference sequence). This CDR3 has 16 amino acids. The chain's CDR3 is CSARGGGLAGSGGQFF.

The gene calls are TRBV15 and TRBJ1-1. This CDR3 is built from 14 residues. CDR1 is LNHNV, CDR2 YYDKDF, per germline (reference sequence). CDR3: CATSRDKATSEAFF. The full variable domain, in which reference TRBV15 and TRBJ1-1 provide the parts outside the CDR3, is DAMVIQNPRYQVTQFGKPVTLSCSQTLNHNVMYWYQQKSSQAPKLLFHYYDKDFNNEADTPDNFQSRRPNTSFCFLDIRSPGLGDTAMYLCATSRDKATSEAFFGQGTRLTVV.

This chain uses TRBV27 with TRBJ1-2; TCRdb selects TRBD1, and the lack of DNA leaves this call unchecked. This CDR3 contains 15 residues. The germline gives CDR1 MNHEY, CDR2 SMNVEV (reference sequence). The CDR3 loop is CASSDGTGQLGGYTF.

CDR3 in amino acids: CASGLTSGSYNEQFF. This chain joins TRBV12-3 or TRBV12-4 and TRBJ2-1; TCRdb reports TRBD2, a call that lacks DNA to check it against. This CDR3 is 15 amino acids long.

The V and J genes are TRBV30 and TRBJ1-5. The CDR3 is 14 amino acids. Germline V gene sequence: CDR1 GTSNPN, CDR2 SVGIG (reference sequence). CDR3 region: CAWSEGQRNQPQHF. The whole variable domain, filled in from reference TRBV30 and TRBJ1-5, reads SQTIHQWPATLVQPVGSPLSLECTVEGTSNPNLYWYRQAAGRGLQLLFYSVGIGQISSEVPQNLSASRPQDRQFILSSKKLLLSDSGFYLCAWSEGQRNQPQHFGDGTRLSIL.

The chain joins TRBV2 to TRBJ2-3. This CDR3 has 12 residues. Germline V CDR1 and CDR2: SNHLY, FYNNEI. The CDR3 here is CASMYFGDTQYF.

The J gene is TRBJ1-2, the V gene TRBV19; TCRdb's D gene call, TRBD1, goes unchecked for lack of DNA. CDR1 and CDR2 from the germline V gene are LNHDA and SQIVND (reference sequence). This CDR3 spans 12 amino acids. The CDR3 region is CASRGMTAGYTF.

The rearrangement joins TRBV15 to TRBJ2-1; without DNA, the TCRdb call of TRBD1 cannot be checked. The germline CDR1 and CDR2 sequences are LNHNV and YYDKDF (reference sequence). CDR3 length: 14 residues. CDR3 sequence: CATSTLPGGYEQFF.

The chain employs TRBV19 and TRBJ2-2. CDR3 length: 14 residues. From germline, CDR1 is LNHDA and CDR2 SQIVND (reference sequence). The chain's CDR3 is CASRGLTNTGELFF. Full variable domain (remainder filled in from reference TRBV19 and TRBJ2-2): DGGITQSPKYLFRKEGQNVTLSCEQNLNHDAMYWYRQDPGQGLRLIYYSQIVNDFQKGDIAEGYSVSREKKESFPLTVTSAQKNPTAFYLCASRGLTNTGELFFGEGSRLTVL.

The CDR3 region is CASSASGGRHNEQFF. V is TRBV9 and J is TRBJ2-1; TCRdb indicates TRBD2, and absent DNA this call remains unverified. CDR1 and CDR2 (germline): SGDLS, YYNGEE. The CDR3 loop spans 15 amino acids.

This chain uses TRBV5-1 with TRBJ2-7; without DNA, the TCRdb call of TRBD2 cannot be checked. CDR1 and CDR2 from the germline V gene are SGHRS and YFSETQ. The CDR3 runs 15 residues. The chain's CDR3 is CASSLASEPAYEQYF.

The chain joins TRBV5-1 to TRBJ2-2; TCRdb proposes TRBD2, but this gene call is untestable without DNA. There are 15 residues in the CDR3. In germline, CDR1 is SGHRS, CDR2 YFSETQ. The chain's CDR3 is CASSLVGTETGELFF. Full variable domain (rest looked up from reference TRBV5-1 and TRBJ2-2): KAGVTQTPRYLIKTRGQQVTLSCSPISGHRSVSWYQQTPGQGLQFLFEYFSETQRNKGNFPGRFSGRQFSNSRSEMNVSTLELGDSALYLCASSLVGTETGELFFGEGSRLTVL.

The chain joins TRBV20-1 to TRBJ1-3; the D gene TCRdb calls, TRBD1, cannot be checked with no DNA. Germline V gene lookup returns CDR1 DFQATT and CDR2 SNEGSKA (reference sequence). The CDR3 is 15 amino acids. The CDR3 loop is CSAREAARPGNTIYF.

The rearrangement uses TRBV3-1 and TRBJ2-3. CDR3 length: 12 amino acids. In germline, CDR1 is LGHDT, CDR2 YNNKEL (reference sequence). This chain's CDR3 is CASSGTGDTQYF.

The chain links TRBV14 to TRBJ1-5; the TCRdb call, TRBD1, lacks DNA for checking. The CDR3 consists of 18 residues. Germline loops: CDR1 SGHDN, CDR2 FVKESK. The CDR3 reads CASSQAGIPNDGNQPQHF.

The V gene is TRBV3-1, the J gene TRBJ2-2; the D call of TRBD1 rests on TCRdb alone, since no DNA is present to check it. The CDR3 runs to 16 residues. The germline V gene has CDR1 LGHDT and CDR2 YNNKEL (reference sequence). The CDR3 loop reads CASSRSGTLPTGELFF. Combining the CDR3 with reference TRBV3-1 and TRBJ2-2 gives the whole variable domain DTAVSQTPKYLVTQMGNDKSIKCEQNLGHDTMYWYKQDSKKFLKIMFSYNNKELIINETVPNRFSPKSPDKAHLNLHINSLELGDSAVYFCASSRSGTLPTGELFFGEGSRLTVL.

The chain has TRBV20-1 and TRBJ2-5. Germline lookup yields CDR1 DFQATT and CDR2 SNEGSKA (reference sequence). CDR3 size: 11 residues. The CDR3 sequence is CSVKRGETQYF.

The V call is TRBV12-3 or TRBV12-4, the J call TRBJ1-4. This CDR3 has 14 amino acids. CDR3 residues: CASSFKEGREKLFF.

The chain combines TRBV6-5 with TRBJ1-1; the TRBD1 assignment by TCRdb is unverifiable without DNA. Germline CDR1 MNHEY, CDR2 SVGAGI. The CDR3 consists of 13 residues. The CDR3 spells CASSIFPDRGSFF.

This chain joins TRBV5-1 and TRBJ2-1; TCRdb's assignment of TRBD2 cannot be checked, as there is no DNA. Germline loops: CDR1 SGHRS, CDR2 YFSETQ. The CDR3 spans 17 residues. CDR3 loop: CASSTLFVASGYNEQFF.

The chain uses TRBV15 and TRBJ2-2; the D call from TCRdb, TRBD2, cannot be confirmed without DNA. The CDR3 is made up of 14 amino acids. Germline CDR1 is LNHNV and CDR2 is YYDKDF (reference sequence). The CDR3 loop reads CATSDRLVAGELFF.

This rearrangement joins TRBV18 to TRBJ2-2; TCRdb calls TRBD1, which cannot be checked without DNA. Germline V lookup: CDR1 KGHSH, CDR2 LQKENI. The CDR3 has 16 residues. This chain's CDR3 is CASSQETGRNTGELFF.